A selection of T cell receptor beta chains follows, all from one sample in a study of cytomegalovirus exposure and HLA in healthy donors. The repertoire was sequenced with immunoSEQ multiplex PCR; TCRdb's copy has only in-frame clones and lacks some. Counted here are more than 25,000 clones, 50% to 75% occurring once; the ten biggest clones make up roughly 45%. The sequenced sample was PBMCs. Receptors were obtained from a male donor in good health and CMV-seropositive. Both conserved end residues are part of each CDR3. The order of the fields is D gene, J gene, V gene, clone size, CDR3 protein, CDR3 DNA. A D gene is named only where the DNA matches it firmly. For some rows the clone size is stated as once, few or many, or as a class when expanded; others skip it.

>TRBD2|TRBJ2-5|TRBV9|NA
CASSGTSGTGETQYF
TGTGCCAGCAGCGGTACTAGCGGGACTGGGGAGACCCAGTACTTC
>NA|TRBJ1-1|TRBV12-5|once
CASGGFHTEAFF
TGTGCTAGTGGGGGCTTCCACACTGAAGCTTTCTTT
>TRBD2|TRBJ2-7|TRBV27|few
CASSLYTSGSAEQYF
TGTGCCAGCAGTTTATACACTAGCGGGAGCGCCGAGCAGTACTTC
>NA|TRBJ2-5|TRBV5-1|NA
CASSYSHKETQYF
TGCGCCAGCAGCTACAGCCATAAAGAGACCCAGTACTTC
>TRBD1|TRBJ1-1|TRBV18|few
CASSPLTGGRTEAFF
TGTGCCAGCTCACCACTGACAGGGGGCAGGACTGAAGCTTTCTTT
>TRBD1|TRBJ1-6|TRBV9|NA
CASSGGGTGNSPLHF
TGTGCCAGCAGCGGGGGGGGGACAGGAAATTCACCCCTCCACTTT
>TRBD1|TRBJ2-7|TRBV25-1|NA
CASSASGTGLRSYEQYF
TGTGCCAGCAGTGCGTCCGGGACAGGCCTTCGCTCCTACGAGCAGTACTTC
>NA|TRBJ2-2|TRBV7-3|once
CASSSERAGELFF
TGTGCCAGCAGCTCCGAGAGGGCCGGGGAGCTGTTTTTT
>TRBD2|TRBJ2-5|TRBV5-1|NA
CASSSNRSGITQETQYF
TGCGCCAGCAGCTCCAATAGAAGCGGGATAACCCAAGAGACCCAGTACTTC
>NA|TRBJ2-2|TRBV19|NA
CASSTGDHTGELFF
TGTGCCAGTAGCACGGGGGACCACACCGGGGAGCTGTTTTTT
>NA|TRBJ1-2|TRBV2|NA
CASAEGGRGGNGYTF
TGTGCCAGCGCGGAGGGGGGGCGCGGCGGAAATGGCTACACCTTC
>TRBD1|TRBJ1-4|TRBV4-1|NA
CARGTGGDEKLFF
TGCGCCAGAGGGACAGGGGGCGATGAAAAACTGTTTTTT
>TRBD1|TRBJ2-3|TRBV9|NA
CASSAGTASTDTQYF
TGTGCCAGCAGCGCGGGGACAGCTAGCACAGATACGCAGTATTTT
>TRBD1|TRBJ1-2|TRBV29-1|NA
CSGWGPQGENYGYTF
TGCAGCGGTTGGGGGCCCCAGGGGGAAAACTATGGCTACACCTTC
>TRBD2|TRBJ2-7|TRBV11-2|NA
CASSLKREGLKQYF
TGTGCCAGCAGCTTAAAGCGGGAGGGCCTGAAGCAGTACTTC
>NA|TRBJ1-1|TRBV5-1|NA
CASSFPGRATEAFF
TGCGCCAGCAGCTTTCCGGGCAGGGCCACTGAAGCTTTCTTT
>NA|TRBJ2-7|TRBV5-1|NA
CASSPGQGGNLYEQYF
TGCGCCAGCAGCCCGGGACAAGGGGGAAACCTCTACGAGCAGTACTTC
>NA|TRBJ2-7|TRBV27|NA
CASSLRADNYEQYF
TGTGCCAGCAGTCTCCGGGCGGACAACTACGAGCAGTACTTC
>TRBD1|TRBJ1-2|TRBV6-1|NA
CASSEGQGADGYTF
TGTGCCAGCAGTGAGGGACAGGGGGCTGATGGCTACACCTTC
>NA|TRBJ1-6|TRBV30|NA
CACPIAGAESSYNSPLHF
TGTGCCTGCCCCATTGCGGGAGCGGAGAGCTCCTATAATTCACCCCTCCACTTT
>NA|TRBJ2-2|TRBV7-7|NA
CASSHKPGTGELFF
TGTGCTAGCAGCCACAAACCGGGCACCGGGGAGCTGTTTTTT
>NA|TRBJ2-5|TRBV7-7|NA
CASSSAGAGETQYF
TGTGCTAGCAGCTCAGCAGGGGCGGGGGAGACCCAGTACTTC